A single sample is the source of the 15 T cell receptor beta chains below, sequenced in a study of type 1 regulatory T cells. Using its own MiXCR run on the reads, TCRdb lists one record per CDR3 protein. The table has approximately 90,000 distinct CDR3 sequences, around 30% seen once. The sequencing sample was made of CD4+ T cells, either the whole sample or a sorted fraction (not recorded which). These receptors all come from a human donor in good health.

The chain has TRBV20-1 and TRBJ1-1; 9 positions match TRBD1. The germline V gene has CDR1 DFQATT and CDR2 SNEGSKA (reference sequence). The CDR3 has 12 amino acids. CDR3 DNA sequence: TGCAGGACGGACAGGGGCGACACTGAAGCTTTCTTT. This translates into CRTDRGDTEAFF.

The chain combines TRBV12-5 with TRBJ2-1; D perhaps matches TRBD2 (5 bases). The V gene lost 5 bases and the J gene lost 7 bases, with 9 bases spanning the gap. Germline V gives CDR1 LGHNT, CDR2 FRNRAP. The CDR3 totals 12 residues. The CDR3 sequence: CASGTERNEQFF. The CDR3 region has the DNA TGTGCTAGTGGTACCGAGCGGAATGAGCAGTTCTTC.

The V and J genes are TRBV6-6 and TRBJ2-2; TRBD1 matches 9 bases. Trimming at V came to 6 bases and at J to 5 bases, leaving 7 bases not matched to a gene. The CDR3 covers 15 residues. Germline assignment: CDR1 MNHNY and CDR2 SVGAGI (reference sequence). The CDR3 nucleotides read TGTGCCAGCAGGGGGGGGACAGGGCAAACCGGGGAGCTGTTTTTT. Translated: CASRGGTGQTGELFF.

For this clonotype: Given a much more abundant clone one base away, this may be a read error. The chain employs TRBV9 and TRBJ2-2, with TRBD1 as a possible D gene (6 bases). Germline V gene lookup returns CDR1 SGDLS and CDR2 YYNGEE. This CDR3 region has 14 residues. The DNA of the CDR3 is TGTGCCAACAGCGTAGGGCAGGGGCCCGGGGAGCTGTTTTTT. Encoded protein: CANSVGQGPGELFF.

This clonotype was seen a few times. The genes are TRBV14 and TRBJ2-1, with 10 bases fitting TRBD2. The length of the CDR3 is 19 residues. J was trimmed by 1 base and V by 1 base; bases with no gene match: 10. The germline V gene encodes CDR1 SGHDN and CDR2 FVKESK. The CDR3 sequence: CASSQGVLAGVGSYNEQFF. CDR3 coding DNA: TGTGCCAGCAGCCAAGGAGTTCTAGCGGGAGTCGGGTCCTACAATGAGCAGTTCTTC.

The chain recombines TRBV4-1 with TRBJ2-7, with unresolved D. The CDR3 totals 14 residues. Germline loops: CDR1 MGHRA, CDR2 YSYEKL. With 0 bases removed from V and 2 bases from J, the gap between germline ends came to 8 bases. Written as DNA, the CDR3 is TGCGCCAGCAGCCAAGAAGACTTGCCCTACGAGCAGTACTTC. Translated, it gives CASSQEDLPYEQYF.

This clonotype was observed a few times. V and J are TRBV19 and TRBJ1-4; TRBD1 aligns across 7 bases. The CDR3 runs to 12 residues. The junction had 4 bases not matched to a gene; V was cut back by 4 bases and J by 11 bases. CDR1 is LNHDA, CDR2 SQIVND, per germline (reference sequence). This chain's CDR3 is CASSKTGSKLFF. Written as DNA, the CDR3 is TGTGCCAGTAGTAAGACAGGGTCTAAACTGTTTTTT.

This clonotype was counted many times. The rearrangement uses TRBV10-3 and TRBJ2-1; 7 positions match TRBD1. This CDR3 spans 15 amino acids. J lost 7 bases, V lost 3 bases, and 9 bases had no gene match. Germline V gene lookup returns CDR1 ENHRY and CDR2 SYGVKD. Here the CDR3 DNA reads TGTGCCATCAGTGAACGAGGGGGCGAAGGGAATGAGCAGTTCTTC. Protein sequence: CAISERGGEGNEQFF.

Points on this clonotype: This could be a read error, since a much larger clone is one nucleotide away. The V and J genes are TRBV7-2 and TRBJ1-1, with D unresolved. The ends were cut back, 0 bases at V and 1 base at J, with 9 bases in the middle. CDR1 SGHTA and CDR2 FQGNSA come from the germline V gene. There are 15 residues in the CDR3. CDR3 region: CASSLAVDPNTEAFF. CDR3 nucleotide sequence: TGTGCCAGCAGCTTAGCGGTGGACCCGAACACTGAAGCTTTCTTT.

This clonotype showed up just a few times. The genes are TRBV5-1 and TRBJ2-3; unclear D gene. The CDR3 consists of 14 residues. CDR1 SGHRS and CDR2 YFSETQ come from the germline V gene. Trimming took off 4 bases at V and 4 bases at J, with 13 bases between the two ends. CDR3: CASSLGPPADTQYF. In DNA, the CDR3 is TGCGCCAGCAGCCTAGGACCGCCGGCAGATACGCAGTATTTT. The variable domain in full, with the rest retrieved from reference TRBV5-1 and TRBJ2-3, is KAGVTQTPRYLIKTRGQQVTLSCSPISGHRSVSWYQQTPGQGLQFLFEYFSETQRNKGNFPGRFSGRQFSNSRSEMNVSTLELGDSALYLCASSLGPPADTQYFGPGTRLTVL.

The genes are TRBV5-6 and TRBJ1-6; TRBD1 is a possible D gene (5 bases). The CDR3 consists of 16 residues. The germline V and J ends were trimmed by 6 bases and 0 bases, with 13 bases remaining between them. In germline, CDR1 is SGHDT, CDR2 YYEEEE. The CDR3, as DNA: TGTGCCAGCATCCGGCGGGGGAGCTCCTATAATTCACCCCTCCACTTT. It codes for CASIRRGSSYNSPLHF. Combining the CDR3 with reference TRBV5-6 and TRBJ1-6 gives the whole variable domain DAGVTQSPTHLIKTRGQQVTLRCSPKSGHDTVSWYQQALGQGPQFIFQYYEEEERQRGNFPDRFSGHQFPNYSSELNVNALLLGDSALYLCASIRRGSSYNSPLHFGNGTRLTVT.

The rearrangement joins TRBV3-1 to TRBJ2-1; D is unclear. Deletions cut 6 bases from V and 5 bases from J, with 5 bases between. CDR3 length equals 11 residues. Germline V gene lookup returns CDR1 LGHDT and CDR2 YNNKEL (reference sequence). The CDR3 DNA follows: TGTGCCAGCAGGCGAAACAATGAGCAGTTCTTC. This sequence encodes CASRRNNEQFF.

This clonotype was seen more than once but under ten times. CDR3 amino acids: CASSYLSGANVLTF. The CDR3 nucleotides read TGTGCCAGCAGTTACTTATCTGGGGCCAACGTCCTGACTTTC. The V call is TRBV6-2 or TRBV6-3, the J call TRBJ2-6; no clear D. Germline CDR1 reads MNHEY; CDR2 reads SVGEGT. This CDR3 has 14 residues. The V end lost 1 base, the J end lost 1 base, and 2 bases lay between the germline ends.

The V gene is TRBV7-9, the J gene TRBJ2-2; 15 bases match TRBD2. This CDR3 has 18 amino acids. The germline CDR1 and CDR2 sequences are SEHNR and FQNEAQ (reference sequence). The V and J ends lost 6 bases and 9 bases, in that order; junction bases with no gene match: 14. Here the CDR3 DNA reads TGTGCCAGCAGGCCACAGGGACTAGCGGGAGGTTTATCCAGGGAGCTGTTTTTT. It specifies CASRPQGLAGGLSRELFF.

This clonotype was detected a few times. V is TRBV10-3 and J is TRBJ2-7; no firm D call. This CDR3 has 12 residues. The V gene lost 9 bases and the J gene lost 3 bases, with 12 bases spanning the gap. Germline values: CDR1 ENHRY, CDR2 SYGVKD. CDR3 amino acids: CAISLRNYEQYF. As DNA, the CDR3 is TGTGCCATTAGTTTGAGGAACTACGAGCAGTACTTC.